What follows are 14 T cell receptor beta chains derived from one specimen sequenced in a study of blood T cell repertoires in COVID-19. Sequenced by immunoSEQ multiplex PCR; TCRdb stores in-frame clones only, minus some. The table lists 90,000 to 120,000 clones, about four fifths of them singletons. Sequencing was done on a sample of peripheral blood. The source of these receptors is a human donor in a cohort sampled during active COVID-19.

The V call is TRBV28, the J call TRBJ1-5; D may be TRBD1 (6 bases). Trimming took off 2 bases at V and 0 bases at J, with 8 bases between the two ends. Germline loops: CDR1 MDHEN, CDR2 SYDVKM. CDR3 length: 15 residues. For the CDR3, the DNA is TGTGCCAGCAGTTTAAACAGGGATAGCAATCAGCCCCAGCATTTT. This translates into CASSLNRDSNQPQHF. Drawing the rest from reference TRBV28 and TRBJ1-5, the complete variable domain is DVKVTQSSRYLVKRTGEKVFLECVQDMDHENMFWYRQDPGLGLRLIYFSYDVKMKEKGDIPEGYSVSREKKERFSLILESASTNQTSMYLCASSLNRDSNQPQHFGDGTRLSIL.

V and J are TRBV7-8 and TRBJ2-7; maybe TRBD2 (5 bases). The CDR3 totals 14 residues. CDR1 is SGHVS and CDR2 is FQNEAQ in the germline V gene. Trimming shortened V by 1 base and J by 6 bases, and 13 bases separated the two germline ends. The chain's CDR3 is CASSLGTSVGEQYF. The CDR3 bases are TGTGCCAGCAGCTTAGGAACTAGTGTCGGCGAGCAGTACTTC.

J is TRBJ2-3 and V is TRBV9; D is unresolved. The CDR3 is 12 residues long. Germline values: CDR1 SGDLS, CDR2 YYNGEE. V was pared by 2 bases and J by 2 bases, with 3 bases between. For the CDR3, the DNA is TGTGCCAGCAGCGTTCTCACAGATACGCAGTATTTT. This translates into CASSVLTDTQYF.

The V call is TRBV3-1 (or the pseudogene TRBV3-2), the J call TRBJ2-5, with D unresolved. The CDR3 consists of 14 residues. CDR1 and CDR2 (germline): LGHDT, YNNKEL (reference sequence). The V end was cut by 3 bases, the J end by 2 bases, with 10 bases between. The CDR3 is CASSQHGGQETQYF. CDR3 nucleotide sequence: TGTGCCAGCAGCCAGCACGGCGGACAAGAGACCCAGTACTTC.

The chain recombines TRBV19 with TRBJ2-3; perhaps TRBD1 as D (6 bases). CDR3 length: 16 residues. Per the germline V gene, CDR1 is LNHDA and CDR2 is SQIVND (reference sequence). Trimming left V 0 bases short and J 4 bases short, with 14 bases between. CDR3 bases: TGTGCCAGTAGTATAGATCAGGGGAATTGGGCAGATACGCAGTATTTT. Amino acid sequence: CASSIDQGNWADTQYF. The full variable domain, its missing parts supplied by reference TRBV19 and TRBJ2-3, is DGGITQSPKYLFRKEGQNVTLSCEQNLNHDAMYWYRQDPGQGLRLIYYSQIVNDFQKGDIAEGYSVSREKKESFPLTVTSAQKNPTAFYLCASSIDQGNWADTQYFGPGTRLTVL.

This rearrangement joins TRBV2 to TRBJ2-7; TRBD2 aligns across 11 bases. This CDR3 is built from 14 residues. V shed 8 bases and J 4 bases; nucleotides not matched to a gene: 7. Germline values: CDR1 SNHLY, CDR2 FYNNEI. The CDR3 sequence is CASLSGRAGYEQYF. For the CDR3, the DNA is TGTGCCAGCCTTAGCGGGAGGGCCGGGTACGAGCAGTACTTC.

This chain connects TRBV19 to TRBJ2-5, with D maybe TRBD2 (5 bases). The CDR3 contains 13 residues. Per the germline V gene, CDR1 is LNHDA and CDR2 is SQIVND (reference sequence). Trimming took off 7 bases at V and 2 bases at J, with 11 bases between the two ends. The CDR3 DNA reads TGTGCCAGTACTGTTCGGGGACAAGAGACCCAGTACTTC. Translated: CASTVRGQETQYF.

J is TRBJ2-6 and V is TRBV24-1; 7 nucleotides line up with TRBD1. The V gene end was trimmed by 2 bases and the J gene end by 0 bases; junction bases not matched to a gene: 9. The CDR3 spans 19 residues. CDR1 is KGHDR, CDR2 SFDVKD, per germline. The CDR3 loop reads CATSDSGTAPFSGANVLTF. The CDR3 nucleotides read TGTGCCACCAGTGATTCCGGGACAGCTCCATTCTCTGGGGCCAACGTCCTGACTTTC.

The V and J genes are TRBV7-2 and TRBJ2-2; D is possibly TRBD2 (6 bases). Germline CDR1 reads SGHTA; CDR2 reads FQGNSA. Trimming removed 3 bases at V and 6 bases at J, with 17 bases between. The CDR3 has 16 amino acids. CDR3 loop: CASSFPKRGIPGELFF. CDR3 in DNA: TGTGCCAGCAGCTTCCCCAAACGGGGGATCCCCGGGGAGCTGTTTTTT.

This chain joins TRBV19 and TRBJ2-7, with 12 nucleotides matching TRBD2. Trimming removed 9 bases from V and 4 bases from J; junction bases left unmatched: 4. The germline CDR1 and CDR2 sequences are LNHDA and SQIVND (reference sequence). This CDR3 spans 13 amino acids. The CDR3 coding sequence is TGTGCCAGACCGACTAGCGGGAGTTACGAGCAGTACTTC. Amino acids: CARPTSGSYEQYF. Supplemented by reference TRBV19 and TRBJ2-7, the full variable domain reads DGGITQSPKYLFRKEGQNVTLSCEQNLNHDAMYWYRQDPGQGLRLIYYSQIVNDFQKGDIAEGYSVSREKKESFPLTVTSAQKNPTAFYLCARPTSGSYEQYFGPGTRLTVT.

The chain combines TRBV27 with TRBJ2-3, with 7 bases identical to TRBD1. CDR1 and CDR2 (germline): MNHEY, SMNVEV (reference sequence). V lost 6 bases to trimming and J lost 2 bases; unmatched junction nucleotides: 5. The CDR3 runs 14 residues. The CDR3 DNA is TGTGCCAGCAGCCGAGGGACAGCCACAGATACGCAGTATTTT. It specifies CASSRGTATDTQYF.

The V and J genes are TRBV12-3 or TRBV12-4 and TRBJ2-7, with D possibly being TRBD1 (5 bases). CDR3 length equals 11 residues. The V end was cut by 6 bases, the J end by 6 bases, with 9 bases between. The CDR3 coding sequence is TGTGCCAGCAGCCTCAGGGTCGAGCAGTACGTC. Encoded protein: CASSLRVEQYV.

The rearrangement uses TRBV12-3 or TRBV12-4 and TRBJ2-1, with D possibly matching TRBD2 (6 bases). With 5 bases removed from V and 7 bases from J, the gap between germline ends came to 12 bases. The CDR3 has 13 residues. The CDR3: CASSTGRGNEQFF. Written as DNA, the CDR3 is TGTGCCAGCAGTACGGGACGGGGGAATGAGCAGTTCTTC.

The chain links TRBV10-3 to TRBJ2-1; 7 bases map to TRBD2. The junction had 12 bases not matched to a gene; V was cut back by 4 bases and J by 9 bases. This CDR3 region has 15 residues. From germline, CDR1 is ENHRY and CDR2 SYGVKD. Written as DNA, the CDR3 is TGTGCCATCAGTGGAACCGGGACTATTTACGGTGAGCAGTTCTTC. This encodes CAISGTGTIYGEQFF.